This T cell receptor (beta chain) was identified in a study of OX40 agonist ivuxolimab in advanced cancers. Study-wide context: Patients were infused with ivuxolimab every 2 weeks at 0.01 to 10 mg/kg. It was permissible to have had prior anti-PD-1, anti-PD-L1 or anti-CTLA-4 therapy, and about 40% had some.

Repertoires were generated with immunoSEQ multiplex PCR, while TCRdb's copy carries only in-frame clones and drops some. The data hold 65,000 to 75,000 clones, with around nine tenths observed a single time. Germline CDR1 LNHDA, CDR2 SQIVND (reference sequence). This CDR3 has 16 residues. V shed 4 bases and J 3 bases; nucleotides not matched to a gene: 8. The chain combines TRBV19 with TRBJ1-4; TRBD1 aligns across 7 bases. This sequence was found in an adult with an advanced solid tumor such as melanoma, head and neck, liver or kidney cancer. The sample was CD4+ or CD8+ T cells sorted from blood, taken in a trial of the OX40 agonist ivuxolimab. This CDR3 is CASSRSTGQSNEKLFF. In nucleotides, the CDR3 is TGTGCCAGTAGTAGATCGACAGGGCAATCTAATGAAAAACTGTTTTTT.